This T cell receptor beta chain was found in a study of T cell changes during pregnancy in multiple sclerosis. TCRdb's table, derived via immunoSEQ multiplex PCR, lists solely in-frame clones and lacks some. The sample has about 69,000 clones, approximately 92% seen once. V was pared by 6 bases and J by 3 bases, with 8 bases of the junction left unmatched. This CDR3 region has 15 residues. In germline, CDR1 is ENHRY, CDR2 SYGVKD. The specimen was peripheral blood, collected in the third trimester of pregnancy. V is TRBV10-3 and J is TRBJ1-5; TRBD1 matches 7 bases. The receptor's source is a female donor in good health, enrolled as a control in a pregnancy study. The CDR3: CAISGTGASNQPQHF. The CDR3 DNA reads TGTGCCATCAGCGGTACAGGGGCCTCCAATCAGCCCCAGCATTTT.